This T cell receptor beta chain was identified in a study of graft-versus-host responses after intestinal transplantation. Study-level background: Recipients uniformly received anti-thymocyte globulin induction, followed by tacrolimus and steroids for roughly 3 years. Study results and caveats: Recipient marrow harbored GvH clones, some of which surfaced first in ileum or blood. The highest levels of circulating GvH clones went along with early declines in HvG clones after transplant.

Clones were sequenced by immunoSEQ multiplex PCR, and TCRdb holds only the in-frame ones, with some missing. The data contain around 8,800 clones, around 28% of them singletons. Irradiated, violet-dye-labeled stimulator cells, around 200,000 in number, were plated with around 200,000 CFSE-labeled responder cells. Cell sorting after the reaction yielded proliferating CFSE-low CD3+CD4+ and CD3+CD8+ responders. This clone was counted between two and nine times. Germline V gene lookup returns CDR1 GTSNPN and CDR2 SVGIG (reference sequence). The CDR3 has 15 amino acids. The V gene lost 3 bases and the J gene lost 1 base, with 16 bases spanning the gap.

Sequencing used alloreactive CD8+ T cells from a mixed lymphocyte reaction culture, obtained before transplantation. Specified subset: CFSE-low proliferating T cells sorted from approximately 6-day pre-transplant mixed lymphocyte reaction (GvH or HvG direction). The receptor's source is a human patient who was an organ donor for intestinal transplantation. The chain uses TRBV30 and TRBJ2-7, with TRBD2 as a possible D gene (6 bases). CDR3 loop: CAWRVDGGASYEQYF. For the CDR3, the DNA is TGTGCCTGGAGGGTAGACGGCGGGGCATCCTACGAGCAGTACTTC.